These 18 T cell receptor beta chains came from one sample sequenced in a study of Ad26.COV2.S vaccination and SARS-CoV-2 variants. Clones were sequenced by immunoSEQ multiplex PCR, and TCRdb holds only the in-frame ones, with some missing. The sample includes about 480,000 clones, 87% of them seen just once. Treatment meaning: about 20 received Ad26.COV2.S at low or high dose, single or two shots; about 5 received placebo; per-sample allocation not given. The samples date from day 63 after the first vaccine or placebo injection. This specimen consisted of peripheral blood, obtained in a trial of Ad26.COV2.S vaccine versus placebo. These TCRs come from a person between 18 and 65 years old who received the Ad26.COV2.S COVID-19 vaccine or a placebo.

The rearrangement uses TRBV7-2 and TRBJ2-1, with D perhaps TRBD2 (6 bases). The CDR3 runs 16 residues. Germline loops: CDR1 SGHTA, CDR2 FQGNSA. Trimming shortened V by 5 bases and J by 0 bases, and 14 bases separated the two germline ends. Here the CDR3 reads CASSLRLEFSYNEQFF. The CDR3 nucleotides are TGTGCCAGCAGCCTCCGACTAGAATTCTCCTACAATGAGCAGTTCTTC.

This clone was observed once. This chain uses TRBV9 with TRBJ2-2; D is ambiguous. The CDR3 contains 14 residues. Trimming shortened V by 0 bases and J by 4 bases, and 7 bases separated the two germline ends. Germline CDR1 reads SGDLS; CDR2 reads YYNGEE. The CDR3 sequence is CASSVGSSTGELFF. The CDR3 coding sequence is TGTGCCAGCAGCGTAGGGAGCTCCACCGGGGAGCTGTTTTTT.

The V and J genes are TRBV30 and TRBJ2-2; TRBD1 is a possible D gene (6 bases). V was trimmed by 6 bases and J by 6 bases, leaving 17 bases between them. The CDR3 totals 14 residues. The germline CDR1 and CDR2 sequences are GTSNPN and SVGIG (reference sequence). CDR3 residues: CACDRTTIPGELFF. CDR3 coding DNA: TGTGCCTGCGACAGGACCACAATCCCCGGGGAGCTGTTTTTT.

This chain links TRBV5-1 with TRBJ2-5, with TRBD1 identical over 10 bases. Germline trimming cut 0 bases from V and 4 bases from J; bases unmatched to any gene: 3. Germline V gene sequence: CDR1 SGHRS, CDR2 YFSETQ. The CDR3 is 15 amino acids. In DNA form, the CDR3 reads TGCGCCAGCAGCTTGGCCGGGACAGGGGTAGAGACCCAGTACTTC. Translated, it gives CASSLAGTGVETQYF.

This clone is a singleton in its sample. The same CDR3 arises from other DNA sequences in this sample as well. This sequence joins TRBV12-3 or TRBV12-4 and TRBJ1-2; D not certain. The CDR3 length is 12 residues. Trimming removed 3 bases from V and 5 bases from J, with 7 bases in between. CDR3 nucleotide sequence: TGTGCCAGCAGTTTTGCTGGGTATGGCTACACCTTC. This codes for CASSFAGYGYTF.

This chain connects TRBV28 to TRBJ2-5; D perhaps matches TRBD1 (5 bases). The CDR3 has 13 amino acids. Trimming took off 3 bases at V and 5 bases at J, with 10 bases between the two ends. CDR1 is MDHEN and CDR2 is SYDVKM in the germline V gene. Here the CDR3 DNA reads TGTGCCAGCAGTTTTGTAGGGGTCGAGACCCAGTACTTC. Its translation is CASSFVGVETQYF.

The gene calls are TRBV30 and TRBJ2-7; weak D call: TRBD2 (5 bases). The CDR3 has 16 residues. Germline CDR1 and CDR2: GTSNPN and SVGIG (reference sequence). V was pared by 0 bases and J by 0 bases, with 15 bases between. CDR3 bases: TGTGCCTGGAGTGTACGGCGACTATTAAACTCCTACGAGCAGTACTTC. Residues: CAWSVRRLLNSYEQYF.

CDR3 in amino acids: CASSLAPLGAGGPYEQFF. In nucleotides, the CDR3 is TGCGCCAGCAGCTTGGCCCCCCTGGGAGCGGGAGGCCCCTATGAGCAGTTCTTC. The gene calls are TRBV5-1 and TRBJ2-1; TRBD2 agrees at 9 bases. The germline V gene encodes CDR1 SGHRS and CDR2 YFSETQ. The CDR3 length is 18 residues. J was trimmed by 8 bases and V by 0 bases; bases with no gene match: 15.

The chain links TRBV7-9 to TRBJ2-6; 10 positions match TRBD1. The V and J ends lost 0 bases and 2 bases, in that order; junction bases with no gene match: 1. CDR3 size: 17 residues. Germline V lookup: CDR1 SEHNR, CDR2 FQNEAQ (reference sequence). The CDR3, as DNA: TGTGCCAGCAGCTTAGCGACAGGGGGCCCTGGGGCCAACGTCCTGACTTTC. Amino acid sequence: CASSLATGGPGANVLTF.

The chain links TRBV15 to TRBJ2-1; D unresolved. Trimming stripped 1 base from V and 7 bases from J, with 11 bases between. CDR1 and CDR2 from the germline V gene are LNHNV and YYDKDF (reference sequence). The CDR3 has 14 residues. DNA for the CDR3: TGTGCCACCAGCAGAGGATGGGGTCTTAATGAGCAGTTCTTC. Translating gives CATSRGWGLNEQFF.

The rearrangement uses TRBV25-1 and TRBJ2-2; TRBD2 agrees at 8 bases. V dropped 11 bases and J dropped 3; count of bases not matched to a gene: 8. Germline CDR1 MGHDK, CDR2 SYGVNS. The CDR3 extends over 14 amino acids. The CDR3 here is CASRGGADTGELFF. The CDR3 DNA reads TGTGCCTCCCGGGGGGGGGCCGACACCGGGGAGCTGTTTTTT.

This chain links TRBV27 with TRBJ1-6, with 7 bases fitting TRBD1. The CDR3 consists of 17 residues. Trimming at V came to 0 bases and at J to 9 bases, leaving 11 bases not matched to a gene. In germline, CDR1 is MNHEY, CDR2 SMNVEV (reference sequence). For the CDR3, the DNA is TGTGCCAGCAGTTTATCGGCGAACAGGGGACGGGGTTCACCCCTCCACTTT. It is translated as CASSLSANRGRGSPLHF.

The chain couples TRBV11-2 to TRBJ2-7; 9 nucleotides agree with TRBD2. Germline trimming cut 5 bases from V and 1 base from J; bases unmatched to any gene: 3. The germline gives CDR1 SGHAT, CDR2 FQNNGV. The CDR3 runs to 14 residues. DNA of the CDR3: TGTGCCAGCAGCCCGGGACTAGCATCCTACGAGCAGTACTTC. Protein product: CASSPGLASYEQYF.

This chain connects TRBV2 to TRBJ1-5; D ambiguous. This CDR3 comprises 11 residues. The V end lost 2 bases, the J end lost 9 bases, and 5 bases lay between the germline ends. The germline CDR1 and CDR2 sequences are SNHLY and FYNNEI. The CDR3 spells CASSESGPQHF. The CDR3 DNA reads TGTGCCAGCAGTGAATCGGGGCCCCAGCATTTT. The whole variable domain, filled in from reference TRBV2 and TRBJ1-5, reads EPEVTQTPSHQVTQMGQEVILRCVPISNHLYFYWYRQILGQKVEFLVSFYNNEISEKSEIFDDQFSVERPDGSNFTLKIRSTKLEDSAMYFCASSESGPQHFGDGTRLSIL.

The V gene is TRBV3-1 (or the pseudogene TRBV3-2), the J gene TRBJ2-7; 7 bases agree with TRBD2. The CDR3 is made up of 15 amino acids. V shed 0 bases, J shed 3 bases, and the junction held 5 bases outside the gene matches. CDR1 is LGHDT and CDR2 is YNNKEL in the germline V gene (reference sequence). CDR3: CASSQDLTSIYEQYF. For the CDR3, the DNA is TGTGCCAGCAGCCAAGACTTGACTAGCATCTACGAGCAGTACTTC.

The chain joins TRBV30 to TRBJ1-2, with D possibly matching TRBD1 (5 bases). Trimming took 2 bases from V and 0 from J, leaving 22 bases between them. This CDR3 is 18 amino acids long. Germline V gene lookup returns CDR1 GTSNPN and CDR2 SVGIG (reference sequence). In nucleotides, the CDR3 is TGTGCCTGGAGTATCATAGGGGCAGCCAATCCAACTAACTATGGCTACACCTTC. Protein product: CAWSIIGAANPTNYGYTF.

This chain links TRBV24-1 with TRBJ2-3; D may match TRBD1 or TRBD2 (5 bases each). CDR3 length: 15 residues. V lost 4 bases, J lost 0 bases, and 10 bases lay in between. Germline CDR1 KGHDR, CDR2 SFDVKD. The DNA of the CDR3 is TGTGCCACCAGTGACTTCCGGGACAGCACAGATACGCAGTATTTT. Residues: CATSDFRDSTDTQYF.

The chain employs TRBV28 and TRBJ2-7, with 9 bases matching TRBD1. The germline CDR1 and CDR2 sequences are MDHEN and SYDVKM. The CDR3 sequence is 15 residues long. J was trimmed by 4 bases and V by 3 bases; bases with no gene match: 7. In DNA, the CDR3 is TGTGCCAGCAGTTTGTCGGGACAGGGTTTTTACGAGCAGTACTTC. Residues: CASSLSGQGFYEQYF.